A single sample gave rise to the 26 T cell receptor beta chains below, sequenced in a study of cytomegalovirus exposure and HLA in healthy donors. Both 60 Vbeta primers and 13 Jbeta primers went into the PCR. Only in-frame clones appear in the TCRdb table, and some are missing; sequencing was by immunoSEQ multiplex PCR. The sample holds around 140,000 clones, roughly 78% seen once. The sequenced material came from PBMCs. The source of these receptors is a man aged 18 to 29 in good health and CMV-seropositive.

The chain links TRBV5-1 to TRBJ2-3, with D possibly being TRBD2 (6 bases). The V end lost 5 bases, the J end lost 2 bases, and 12 bases lay between the germline ends. This CDR3 contains 14 residues. Germline loops: CDR1 SGHRS, CDR2 YFSETQ. Here the CDR3 reads CASRSGPITDTQYF. The CDR3 bases are TGCGCCAGCAGGAGCGGGCCAATCACAGATACGCAGTATTTT.

J is TRBJ2-7 and V is TRBV13; D uncertain. The germline V gene has CDR1 PRHDT and CDR2 FYEKMQ (reference sequence). The CDR3 has 14 amino acids. V lost 2 bases to trimming and J lost 1 base, with 9 bases between them. The CDR3 loop is CASSLPGGSYEQYF. The CDR3 region has the DNA TGTGCCAGCAGCTTACCCGGCGGTTCCTACGAGCAGTACTTC.

This chain links TRBV4-2 with TRBJ1-5; D gene uncertain. The V gene's germline CDR1 is LGHNA and CDR2 YNFKEQ. The V gene lost 1 base and the J gene lost 5 bases, with 6 bases spanning the gap. This CDR3 region has 13 residues. The CDR3 region has the DNA TGTGCCAGCAGCCAAGCAGGTGATCAGCCCCAGCATTTT. Its translation: CASSQAGDQPQHF.

The gene calls are TRBV29-1 and TRBJ1-2; TRBD1 is a possible D gene (6 bases). The germline gives CDR1 SQVTM, CDR2 ANQGSEA. Trimming left V 5 bases short and J 7 bases short, with 17 bases between. The CDR3 sequence is 13 residues long. The CDR3: CSVNRATLPGYTF. In DNA, the CDR3 is TGCAGCGTTAACAGGGCCACGCTGCCTGGCTACACCTTC.

CDR3: CASSQTSGSTKNIQYF. The CDR3 DNA is TGCGCCAGCAGCCAAACGAGCGGGAGTACGAAAAACATTCAGTACTTC. The V call is TRBV5-1, the J call TRBJ2-4, with TRBD2 identical over 8 bases. The CDR3 runs 16 residues. V was clipped by 4 bases and J by 4 bases; unmatched bases: 10. Germline loops: CDR1 SGHRS, CDR2 YFSETQ.

The chain carries TRBV2 and TRBJ1-2; D remains unclear. The ends were cut back, 6 bases at V and 8 bases at J, with 22 bases in the middle. Germline V gene sequence: CDR1 SNHLY, CDR2 FYNNEI. The CDR3 extends over 15 amino acids. The CDR3 bases are TGTGCCAGCAGCGAGGGCCTCGACGTGGTCGGGGGCTACACCTTC. It specifies CASSEGLDVVGGYTF.

The chain has TRBV28 and TRBJ2-7, with TRBD1 identical over 8 bases. Germline V lookup: CDR1 MDHEN, CDR2 SYDVKM. This CDR3 has 15 residues. V was clipped by 8 bases and J by 3 bases; unmatched bases: 12. DNA for the CDR3: TGTGCCAGCCAACAGGGGGGACCCCAACGCTACGAGCAGTACTTC. Its translation is CASQQGGPQRYEQYF.

The chain links TRBV7-9 to TRBJ2-7; D gene unclear. V was trimmed by 5 bases and J by 0 bases, leaving 11 bases between them. The germline V gene encodes CDR1 SEHNR and CDR2 FQNEAQ (reference sequence). CDR3 length equals 14 residues. The chain's CDR3 is CASSLSLSSYEQYF. The CDR3 nucleotides are TGTGCCAGCAGCCTATCTCTTAGCTCCTACGAGCAGTACTTC.

This clone was observed a few times. V usage is TRBV30 and J usage is TRBJ1-6; 10 bases are a match to TRBD1. This CDR3 has 14 amino acids. Germline trimming cut 6 bases from V and 10 bases from J; bases unmatched to any gene: 9. In germline, CDR1 is GTSNPN, CDR2 SVGIG (reference sequence). The CDR3, as DNA: TGTGCCTGTGACAGGGGGCAGGGAAAATCACCCCTCCACTTT. This codes for CACDRGQGKSPLHF.

The chain carries TRBV5-4 and TRBJ2-5, with D possibly being TRBD2 (5 bases). The end of the DNA aligns better with TRBJ2-7, so the J call may be wrong. Germline CDR1 SGHNT, CDR2 YYREEE (reference sequence). The CDR3 has 14 residues. Here the CDR3 reads CASSSLGSSYEQYF. The CDR3, as DNA: TGTGCCAGCAGCTCTTTGGGGAGCTCCTACGAGCAGTACTTC.

J is TRBJ2-7 and V is TRBV4-1; maybe TRBD2 (5 bases). Germline-derived CDR1 and CDR2 are MGHRA and YSYEKL. The CDR3 extends over 12 amino acids. The ends were cut back, 8 bases at V and 7 bases at J, with 15 bases in the middle. The chain's CDR3 is CASSGKTGEQYF. In nucleotides, the CDR3 is TGCGCCAGCTCCGGGAAGACGGGGGAGCAGTACTTC.

This sequence joins TRBV7-9 and TRBJ2-3; TRBD1 might be the D (5 bases). This CDR3 is 14 amino acids long. The V and J ends lost 1 base and 0 bases respectively, with 5 bases between them. Germline V lookup: CDR1 SEHNR, CDR2 FQNEAQ (reference sequence). The CDR3, as DNA: TGTGCCAGCAGCTTAGGACAGAGCACAGATACGCAGTATTTT. Translating it yields CASSLGQSTDTQYF.

CDR3 sequence reads: CASSLGHGSDEKLFF. CDR3 sequence (DNA): TGTGCCAGCAGCTTGGGACACGGGAGCGATGAAAAACTGTTTTTT. The chain couples TRBV5-8 to TRBJ1-4; D unresolved. Germline CDR1 and CDR2: SGHTS and YDEGEE. This CDR3 is built from 15 residues. Between the trimmed V and J ends, which lost 0 bases and 6 bases, there was a span of 12 bases.

V gene TRBV10-1 combines with J gene TRBJ1-5, with D perhaps TRBD1 (6 bases). CDR3 length: 15 amino acids. V was pared by 4 bases and J by 0 bases, with 10 bases between. Germline lookup yields CDR1 WNHNN and CDR2 SYGVQD (reference sequence). The CDR3 DNA follows: TGCGCCAGCAGTGCCGGGACAAATAGCAATCAGCCCCAGCATTTT. Its protein product is CASSAGTNSNQPQHF.

This clone was observed a few times. This chain connects TRBV7-3 to TRBJ1-5, with a possible D match to TRBD1 (6 bases). The CDR3 sequence is 14 residues long. The V and J ends lost 2 bases and 4 bases respectively, with 9 bases between them. Germline CDR1 is SGHTA and CDR2 is FQGTGA. For the CDR3, the DNA is TGTGCCAGCAGCTTAGGGAGGGGGAATCAGCCCCAGCATTTT. Amino acid sequence: CASSLGRGNQPQHF.

The chain joins TRBV19 to TRBJ2-1, with 7 bases matching TRBD1. The CDR3 contains 15 residues. The germline V gene has CDR1 LNHDA and CDR2 SQIVND (reference sequence). V was pared by 3 bases and J by 7 bases, with 9 bases of the junction left unmatched. The CDR3 protein is CASSMRQGPLNEQFF. CDR3 coding DNA: TGTGCCAGTAGTATGAGACAGGGACCTTTAAATGAGCAGTTCTTC. The variable domain in full, completed from reference TRBV19 and TRBJ2-1, reads DGGITQSPKYLFRKEGQNVTLSCEQNLNHDAMYWYRQDPGQGLRLIYYSQIVNDFQKGDIAEGYSVSREKKESFPLTVTSAQKNPTAFYLCASSMRQGPLNEQFFGPGTRLTVL.

The CDR3 nucleotides read TGTGCCAGCAGCGTAGGGCCCGGAGGACAGACCTACGAGCAGTACTTC. Its translation is CASSVGPGGQTYEQYF. This rearrangement joins TRBV9 to TRBJ2-7; TRBD1 is a possible D gene (6 bases). The CDR3 length is 16 residues. Trimming removed 0 bases from V and 2 bases from J, with 15 bases in between. The germline V gene has CDR1 SGDLS and CDR2 YYNGEE.

This chain joins TRBV18 and TRBJ2-5; TRBD1 might be the D (6 bases). The V gene lost 2 bases and the J gene lost 1 base, with 11 bases spanning the gap. The CDR3 has 15 amino acids. Germline CDR1 is KGHSH and CDR2 is LQKENI. This CDR3 reads CASSPLTGSQETQYF. The CDR3 coding sequence is TGTGCCAGCTCACCATTGACAGGTAGCCAAGAGACCCAGTACTTC.

Note on this clone: The sample holds other DNA sequences that translate to the same CDR3. V usage is TRBV28 and J usage is TRBJ2-7; TRBD2 matches at 10 bases. The CDR3 has 14 amino acids. With 6 bases clipped from V and 3 bases from J, the junction kept 5 bases outside the gene matches. CDR1 is MDHEN and CDR2 is SYDVKM in the germline V gene. Here the CDR3 reads CASRRLAGLYEQYF. CDR3 nucleotides: TGTGCCAGCAGGCGACTAGCGGGCCTCTACGAGCAGTACTTC.

V is TRBV19 and J is TRBJ2-7; a weak D match, TRBD2 (6 bases). Germline V gives CDR1 LNHDA, CDR2 SQIVND (reference sequence). The CDR3 has 15 amino acids. The V and J ends lost 1 base and 4 bases respectively, with 14 bases between them. CDR3 sequence (DNA): TGTGCCAGTAGTATAGGTGGGGGGAGAACGTACGAGCAGTACTTC. Translation: CASSIGGGRTYEQYF.

The gene calls are TRBV7-8 and TRBJ2-7; 7 nucleotides align to TRBD1. This CDR3 has 18 amino acids. The J segment lost 3 bases and the V segment lost 1 base, leaving 15 bases of the junction unmatched. The V gene's germline CDR1 is SGHVS and CDR2 FQNEAQ. CDR3 DNA sequence: TGTGCCAGCAGCTTAGATGCCCCGACAGGGATATTGGGCTACGAGCAGTACTTC. Protein product: CASSLDAPTGILGYEQYF.

The chain uses TRBV10-2 and TRBJ2-7, with TRBD2 matching 9 bases. The germline CDR1 and CDR2 sequences are WSHSY and SAAADI. The CDR3 contains 15 residues. Trimming at V came to 3 bases and at J to 3 bases, leaving 6 bases not matched to a gene. CDR3 region: CASSDAVAGDYEQYF. In DNA form, the CDR3 reads TGCGCCAGCAGTGACGCCGTAGCGGGGGACTACGAGCAGTACTTC.

V is TRBV7-8 and J is TRBJ1-1, with a weak D call TRBD1 (6 bases). Germline V gene data show CDR1 as SGHVS and CDR2 as FQNEAQ. The CDR3 has 14 residues. V lost 2 bases, J lost 5 bases, and 12 bases lay in between. The CDR3 nucleotides read TGTGCCAGCAGCTTATTGCAGGGGTGGACTGAAGCTTTCTTT. It is translated as CASSLLQGWTEAFF.

This chain joins TRBV6-5 and TRBJ2-1; 14 nucleotides align to TRBD2. The length of the CDR3 is 15 residues. Germline loops: CDR1 MNHEY, CDR2 SVGAGI. V was pared by 4 bases and J by 9 bases, with 5 bases of the junction left unmatched. The CDR3 DNA follows: TGTGCCAGCAGTTTCGGACTAGCGGGAGGTTTTGAGCAGTTCTTC. Translation gives CASSFGLAGGFEQFF.

The gene calls are TRBV5-1 and TRBJ1-1; D unresolved. Germline values: CDR1 SGHRS, CDR2 YFSETQ. The length of the CDR3 is 14 residues. Between the trimmed V and J ends, which lost 4 bases and 1 base, there was a span of 11 bases. The CDR3 coding sequence is TGCGCCAGCAGCCCACTCAACGAGAACACTGAAGCTTTCTTT. Translation gives CASSPLNENTEAFF. The full variable domain, rest sourced from reference TRBV5-1 and TRBJ1-1, is KAGVTQTPRYLIKTRGQQVTLSCSPISGHRSVSWYQQTPGQGLQFLFEYFSETQRNKGNFPGRFSGRQFSNSRSEMNVSTLELGDSALYLCASSPLNENTEAFFGQGTRLTVV.

The rearrangement uses TRBV4-1 and TRBJ2-7, with 9 bases fitting TRBD2. This CDR3 contains 15 residues. Germline loops: CDR1 MGHRA, CDR2 YSYEKL. V trimming: 4 bases; J trimming: 4 bases; junction bases outside the gene matches: 8. CDR3 nucleotide sequence: TGCGCCAGCAGCCTAAGGACTAGCGTAATATACGAGCAGTACTTC. Protein: CASSLRTSVIYEQYF.